A selection of T cell receptor beta chains follows, all from one sample in a study of blood T cell repertoires in COVID-19. Using immunoSEQ multiplex PCR, the repertoire was profiled, and TCRdb retains in-frame clones only, with some absent. The top ten clones hold around 2.7% of a sample with 200,000 to 250,000 clones, about 85% of them seen once. The sequencing sample was made of PBMCs or T cells enriched from blood (not recorded which). These receptors all come from a woman younger than 45 who had recovered from COVID-19. Each CDR3 is given with its conserved first and last residue. A D gene is named only where the DNA matches it firmly. Only some rows state a clone size, as once, few, many or a class for expanded clones.

cdr3_aa: CATSRDRGTYTGELFF
cdr3_nt: TGTGCCACCAGCAGAGATCGGGGAACTTACACCGGGGAGCTGTTTTTT
d_call: .
j_call: TRBJ2-2
clone_size: .
v_call: TRBV15

cdr3_aa: CASSLSADTQYF
cdr3_nt: TGCGCCAGCAGCTTGTCGGCAGATACGCAGTATTTT
d_call: .
j_call: TRBJ2-3
clone_size: .
v_call: TRBV5-1

cdr3_aa: CSVEGGGSTDTQYF
cdr3_nt: TGCAGCGTTGAAGGTGGGGGGAGCACAGATACGCAGTATTTT
d_call: .
j_call: TRBJ2-3
clone_size: once
v_call: TRBV29-1

cdr3_aa: CASSLGLAGGLLDTQYF
cdr3_nt: TGTGCCAGCAGCCTCGGACTAGCGGGGGGCCTCTTGGATACGCAGTATTTT
d_call: TRBD2
j_call: TRBJ2-3
clone_size: .
v_call: TRBV7-2

cdr3_aa: CASSYRPDRGAGIQYF
cdr3_nt: TGTGCCAGCAGCTATCGACCAGACAGGGGTGCGGGCATTCAGTACTTC
d_call: TRBD1
j_call: TRBJ2-4
clone_size: few
v_call: TRBV6-2/TRBV6-3

cdr3_aa: CASSFRDRAYNEQFF
cdr3_nt: TGTGCCAGCAGTTTCCGGGACAGGGCCTACAATGAGCAGTTCTTC
d_call: TRBD1
j_call: TRBJ2-1
clone_size: .
v_call: TRBV27

cdr3_aa: CASSQDLGDYEQYF
cdr3_nt: TGCGCCAGCAGCCAAGATCTAGGTGACTACGAGCAGTACTTC
d_call: .
j_call: TRBJ2-7
clone_size: .
v_call: TRBV4-1

cdr3_aa: CATSTSPPLEGEHQPQHF
cdr3_nt: TGTGCCACCAGCACCTCACCCCCTCTCGAGGGGGAGCATCAGCCCCAGCATTTT
d_call: .
j_call: TRBJ1-5
clone_size: .
v_call: TRBV15

cdr3_aa: CASSVARVPVEQYF
cdr3_nt: TGTGCCAGCAGCGTAGCCCGGGTCCCTGTCGAGCAGTACTTC
d_call: .
j_call: TRBJ2-7
clone_size: .
v_call: TRBV9

cdr3_aa: CASSEAPGRSFLRGYTF
cdr3_nt: TGTGCCAGCAGTGAAGCGCCGGGGAGGTCTTTCTTGAGGGGCTACACCTTC
d_call: .
j_call: TRBJ1-2
clone_size: .
v_call: TRBV2

cdr3_aa: CASSPSGYNQPQHF
cdr3_nt: TGTGCCAGCAGCCCCTCAGGGTACAATCAGCCCCAGCATTTT
d_call: .
j_call: TRBJ1-5
clone_size: .
v_call: TRBV13

cdr3_aa: CASSSLRGGASTEAFF
cdr3_nt: TGTGCCAGCAGTTCGTTAAGAGGGGGCGCGAGCACTGAAGCTTTCTTT
d_call: TRBD1
j_call: TRBJ1-1
clone_size: .
v_call: TRBV6-5

cdr3_aa: CASSRQGGSYEQYF
cdr3_nt: TGCGCCAGCAGTAGACAGGGGGGCTCCTACGAGCAGTACTTC
d_call: TRBD1
j_call: TRBJ2-7
clone_size: .
v_call: TRBV4-1

cdr3_aa: CASSSRRVSFSSYGYTF
cdr3_nt: TGTGCCAGCAGTTCCCGCAGGGTATCCTTTTCGTCCTATGGCTACACCTTC
d_call: .
j_call: TRBJ1-2
clone_size: .
v_call: TRBV6-2/TRBV6-3

cdr3_aa: CASSISTAEAFF
cdr3_nt: TGTGCCAGTAGTATCTCTACAGCAGAAGCTTTCTTT
d_call: .
j_call: TRBJ1-1
clone_size: .
v_call: TRBV19

cdr3_aa: CASRTRGAHTEAFF
cdr3_nt: TGTGCCAGTCGGACCCGGGGGGCGCACACTGAAGCTTTCTTT
d_call: .
j_call: TRBJ1-1
clone_size: .
v_call: TRBV7-2

cdr3_aa: CASSQEFGQPQHF
cdr3_nt: TGTGCCAGCAGCCAAGAATTCGGTCAGCCCCAGCATTTT
d_call: .
j_call: TRBJ1-5
clone_size: once
v_call: TRBV3-1/TRBV3-2

cdr3_aa: CASSETGGDQPQHF
cdr3_nt: TGTGCCAGCAGTGAAACGGGGGGGGATCAGCCCCAGCATTTT
d_call: .
j_call: TRBJ1-5
clone_size: .
v_call: TRBV6-1

cdr3_aa: CASSTQRNTEAFF
cdr3_nt: TGTGCCAGTAGTACACAGAGGAACACTGAAGCTTTCTTT
d_call: .
j_call: TRBJ1-1
clone_size: .
v_call: TRBV19

cdr3_aa: CASSSGQGSYEQYF
cdr3_nt: TGTGCCAGCAGTTCGGGACAGGGCTCCTACGAGCAGTACTTC
d_call: TRBD1
j_call: TRBJ2-7
clone_size: .
v_call: TRBV6-2/TRBV6-3

cdr3_aa: CASSQGGEKLFF
cdr3_nt: TGCGCCAGCAGCCAAGGGGGCGAAAAACTGTTTTTT
d_call: .
j_call: TRBJ1-4
clone_size: .
v_call: TRBV4-3

cdr3_aa: CASSIGLAETDTQYF
cdr3_nt: TGTGCCAGCAGTATCGGACTAGCGGAAACAGATACGCAGTATTTT
d_call: TRBD2
j_call: TRBJ2-3
clone_size: few
v_call: TRBV6-5

cdr3_aa: CATSDLRGGGNTIYF
cdr3_nt: TGTGCCACCAGTGATTTAAGGGGAGGCGGAAACACCATATATTTT
d_call: .
j_call: TRBJ1-3
clone_size: .
v_call: TRBV24-1

cdr3_aa: CSVDTGSDTEAFF
cdr3_nt: TGCAGCGTAGATACAGGGAGCGACACTGAAGCTTTCTTT
d_call: .
j_call: TRBJ1-1
clone_size: few
v_call: TRBV29-1

cdr3_aa: CASRVGGGEYNEQFF
cdr3_nt: TGCGCCAGCAGGGTTGGAGGGGGCGAATACAATGAGCAGTTCTTC
d_call: .
j_call: TRBJ2-1
clone_size: .
v_call: TRBV5-1

cdr3_aa: CASSLTGAYEQYF
cdr3_nt: TGCGCCAGCAGCTTGACGGGGGCCTACGAGCAGTACTTC
d_call: .
j_call: TRBJ2-7
clone_size: .
v_call: TRBV5-1

cdr3_aa: CASSLAFPPETQYF
cdr3_nt: TGTGCCAGCAGCTTAGCCTTTCCCCCCGAGACCCAGTACTTC
d_call: .
j_call: TRBJ2-5
clone_size: .
v_call: TRBV7-7

cdr3_aa: CASSMNTEAFF
cdr3_nt: TGTGCCTCCAGTATGAACACTGAAGCTTTCTTT
d_call: .
j_call: TRBJ1-1
clone_size: .
v_call: TRBV10-3

cdr3_aa: CASSLDQGSLNRNTIYF
cdr3_nt: TGTGCCAGCAGTTTAGATCAGGGCTCACTAAACCGAAACACCATATATTTT
d_call: .
j_call: TRBJ1-3
clone_size: .
v_call: TRBV28

cdr3_aa: CASSLGGQGATEAFF
cdr3_nt: TGTGCCAGCAGCTTAGGGGGACAGGGGGCCACTGAAGCTTTCTTT
d_call: TRBD1
j_call: TRBJ1-1
clone_size: .
v_call: TRBV7-8

cdr3_aa: CASSESIGTGLVGTEAFF
cdr3_nt: TGCGCCAGCAGTGAGTCGATCGGGACAGGGTTGGTTGGCACTGAAGCTTTCTTT
d_call: TRBD1
j_call: TRBJ1-1
clone_size: .
v_call: TRBV10-2

cdr3_aa: CASRLRMDRPYNEQFF
cdr3_nt: TGTGCCAGCAGGCTAAGAATGGACAGGCCTTACAATGAGCAGTTCTTC
d_call: TRBD1
j_call: TRBJ2-1
clone_size: .
v_call: TRBV5-5

cdr3_aa: CASSSGQGFSYEQYF
cdr3_nt: TGTGCCAGCAGCTCGGGACAGGGCTTCTCCTACGAGCAGTACTTC
d_call: TRBD1
j_call: TRBJ2-7
clone_size: .
v_call: TRBV7-9